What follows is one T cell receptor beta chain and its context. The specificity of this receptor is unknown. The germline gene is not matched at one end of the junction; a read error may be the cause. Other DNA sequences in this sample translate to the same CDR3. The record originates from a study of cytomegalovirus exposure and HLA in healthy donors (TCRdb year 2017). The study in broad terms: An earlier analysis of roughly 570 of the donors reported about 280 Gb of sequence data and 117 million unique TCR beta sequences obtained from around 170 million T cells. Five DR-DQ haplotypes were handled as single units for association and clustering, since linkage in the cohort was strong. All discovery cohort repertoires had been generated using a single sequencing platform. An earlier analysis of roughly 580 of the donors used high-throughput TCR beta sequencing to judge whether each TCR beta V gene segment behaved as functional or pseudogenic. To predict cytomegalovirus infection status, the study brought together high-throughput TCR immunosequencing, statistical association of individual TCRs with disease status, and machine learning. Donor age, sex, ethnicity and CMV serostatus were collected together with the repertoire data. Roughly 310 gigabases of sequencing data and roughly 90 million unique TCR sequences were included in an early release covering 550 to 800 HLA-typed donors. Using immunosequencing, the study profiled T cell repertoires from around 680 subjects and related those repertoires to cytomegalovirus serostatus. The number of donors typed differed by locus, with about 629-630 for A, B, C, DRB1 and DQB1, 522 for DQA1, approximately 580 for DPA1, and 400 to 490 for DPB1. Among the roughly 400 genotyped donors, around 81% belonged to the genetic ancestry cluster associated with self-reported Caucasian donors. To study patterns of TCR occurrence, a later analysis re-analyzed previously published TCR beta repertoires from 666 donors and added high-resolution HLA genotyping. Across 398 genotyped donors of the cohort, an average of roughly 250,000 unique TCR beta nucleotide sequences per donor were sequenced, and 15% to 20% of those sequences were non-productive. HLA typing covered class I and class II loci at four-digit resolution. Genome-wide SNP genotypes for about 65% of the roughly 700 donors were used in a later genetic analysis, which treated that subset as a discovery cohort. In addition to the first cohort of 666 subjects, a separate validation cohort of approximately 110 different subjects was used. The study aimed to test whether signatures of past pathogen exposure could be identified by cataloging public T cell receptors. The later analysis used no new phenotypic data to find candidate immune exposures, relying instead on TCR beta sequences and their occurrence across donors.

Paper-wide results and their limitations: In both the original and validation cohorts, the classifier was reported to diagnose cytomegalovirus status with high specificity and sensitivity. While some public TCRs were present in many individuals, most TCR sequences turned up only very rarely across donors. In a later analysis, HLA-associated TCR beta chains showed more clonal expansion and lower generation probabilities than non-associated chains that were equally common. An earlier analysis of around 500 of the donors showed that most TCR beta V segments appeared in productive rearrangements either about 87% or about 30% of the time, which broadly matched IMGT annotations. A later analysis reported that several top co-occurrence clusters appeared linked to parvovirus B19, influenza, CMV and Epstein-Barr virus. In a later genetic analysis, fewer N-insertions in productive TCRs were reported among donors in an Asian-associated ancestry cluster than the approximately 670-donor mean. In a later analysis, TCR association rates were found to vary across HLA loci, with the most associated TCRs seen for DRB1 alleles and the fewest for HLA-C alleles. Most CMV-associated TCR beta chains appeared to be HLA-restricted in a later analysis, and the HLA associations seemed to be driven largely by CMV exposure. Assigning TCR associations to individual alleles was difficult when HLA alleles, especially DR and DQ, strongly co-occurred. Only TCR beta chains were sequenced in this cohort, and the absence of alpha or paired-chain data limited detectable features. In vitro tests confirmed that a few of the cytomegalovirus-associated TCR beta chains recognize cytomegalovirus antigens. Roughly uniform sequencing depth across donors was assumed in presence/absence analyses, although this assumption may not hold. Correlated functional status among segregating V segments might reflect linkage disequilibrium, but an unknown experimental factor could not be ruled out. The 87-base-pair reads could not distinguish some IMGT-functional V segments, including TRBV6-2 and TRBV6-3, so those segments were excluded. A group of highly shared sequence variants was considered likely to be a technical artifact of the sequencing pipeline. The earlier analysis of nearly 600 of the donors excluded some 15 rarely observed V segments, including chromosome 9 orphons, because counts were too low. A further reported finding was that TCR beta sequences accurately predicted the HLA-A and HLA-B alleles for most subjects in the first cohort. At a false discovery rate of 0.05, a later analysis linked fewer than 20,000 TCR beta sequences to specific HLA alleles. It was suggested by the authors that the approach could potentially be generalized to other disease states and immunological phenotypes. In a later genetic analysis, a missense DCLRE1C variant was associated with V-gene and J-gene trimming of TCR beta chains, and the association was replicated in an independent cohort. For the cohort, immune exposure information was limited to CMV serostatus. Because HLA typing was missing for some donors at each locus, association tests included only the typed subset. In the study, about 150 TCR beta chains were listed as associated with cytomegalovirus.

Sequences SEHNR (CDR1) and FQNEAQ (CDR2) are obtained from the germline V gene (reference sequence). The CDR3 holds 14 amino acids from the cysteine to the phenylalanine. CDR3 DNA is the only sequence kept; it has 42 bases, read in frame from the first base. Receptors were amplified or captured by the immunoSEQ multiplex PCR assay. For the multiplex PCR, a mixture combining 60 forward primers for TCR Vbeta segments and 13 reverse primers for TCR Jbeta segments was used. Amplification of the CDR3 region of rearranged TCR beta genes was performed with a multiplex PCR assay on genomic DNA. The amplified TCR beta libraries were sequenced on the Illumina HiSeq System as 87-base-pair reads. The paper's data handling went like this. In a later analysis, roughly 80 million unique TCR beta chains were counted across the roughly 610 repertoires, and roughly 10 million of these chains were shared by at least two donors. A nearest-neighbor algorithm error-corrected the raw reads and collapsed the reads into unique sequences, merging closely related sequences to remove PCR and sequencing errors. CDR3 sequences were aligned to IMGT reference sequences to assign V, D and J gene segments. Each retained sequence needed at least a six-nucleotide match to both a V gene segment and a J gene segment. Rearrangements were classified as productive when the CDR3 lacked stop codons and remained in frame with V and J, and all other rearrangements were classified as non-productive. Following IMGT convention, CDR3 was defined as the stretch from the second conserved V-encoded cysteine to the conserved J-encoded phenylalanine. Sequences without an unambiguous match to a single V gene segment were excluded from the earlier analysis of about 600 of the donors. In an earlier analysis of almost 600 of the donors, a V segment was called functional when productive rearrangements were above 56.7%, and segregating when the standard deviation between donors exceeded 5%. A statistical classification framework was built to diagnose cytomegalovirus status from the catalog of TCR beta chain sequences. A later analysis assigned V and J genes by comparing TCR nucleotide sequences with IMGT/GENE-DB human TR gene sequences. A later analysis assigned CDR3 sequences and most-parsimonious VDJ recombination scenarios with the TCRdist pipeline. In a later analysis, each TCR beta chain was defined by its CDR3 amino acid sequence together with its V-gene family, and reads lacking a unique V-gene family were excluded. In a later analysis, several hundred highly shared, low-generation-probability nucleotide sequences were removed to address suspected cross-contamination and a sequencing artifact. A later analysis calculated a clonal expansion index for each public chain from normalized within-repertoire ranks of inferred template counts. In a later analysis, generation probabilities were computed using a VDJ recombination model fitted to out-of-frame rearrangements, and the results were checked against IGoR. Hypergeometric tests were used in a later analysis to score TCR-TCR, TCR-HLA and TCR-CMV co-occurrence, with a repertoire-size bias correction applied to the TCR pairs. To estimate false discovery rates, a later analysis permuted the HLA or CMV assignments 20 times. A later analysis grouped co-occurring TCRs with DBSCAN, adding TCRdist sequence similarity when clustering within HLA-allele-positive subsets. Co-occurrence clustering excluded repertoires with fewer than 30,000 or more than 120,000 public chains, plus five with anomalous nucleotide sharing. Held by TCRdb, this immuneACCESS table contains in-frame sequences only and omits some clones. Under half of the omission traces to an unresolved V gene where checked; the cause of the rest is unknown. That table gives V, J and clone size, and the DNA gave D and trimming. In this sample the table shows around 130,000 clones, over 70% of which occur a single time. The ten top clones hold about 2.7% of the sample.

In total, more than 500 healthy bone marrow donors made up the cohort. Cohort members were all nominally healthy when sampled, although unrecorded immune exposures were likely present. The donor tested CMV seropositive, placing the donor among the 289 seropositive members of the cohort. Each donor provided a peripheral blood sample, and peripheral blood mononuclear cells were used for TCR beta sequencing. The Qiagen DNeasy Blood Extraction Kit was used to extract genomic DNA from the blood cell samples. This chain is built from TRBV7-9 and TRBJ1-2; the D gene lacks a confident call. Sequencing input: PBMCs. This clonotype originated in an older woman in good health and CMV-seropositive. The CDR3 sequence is CASSLARGDYGYTF. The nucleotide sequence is TGCGCCAGCAGCTTAGCTCGGGGAGACTATGGCTACACCTTC.